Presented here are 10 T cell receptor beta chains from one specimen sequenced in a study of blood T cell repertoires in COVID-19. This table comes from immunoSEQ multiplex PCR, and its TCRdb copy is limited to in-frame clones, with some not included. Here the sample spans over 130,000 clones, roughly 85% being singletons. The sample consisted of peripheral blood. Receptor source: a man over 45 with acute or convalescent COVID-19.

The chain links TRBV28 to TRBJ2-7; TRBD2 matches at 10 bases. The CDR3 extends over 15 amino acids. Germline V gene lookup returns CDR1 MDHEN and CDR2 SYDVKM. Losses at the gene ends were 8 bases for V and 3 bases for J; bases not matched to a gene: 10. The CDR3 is CASRRSLAGHYEQYF. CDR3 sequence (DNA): TGTGCCAGCCGGCGGTCACTAGCGGGACACTACGAGCAGTACTTC.

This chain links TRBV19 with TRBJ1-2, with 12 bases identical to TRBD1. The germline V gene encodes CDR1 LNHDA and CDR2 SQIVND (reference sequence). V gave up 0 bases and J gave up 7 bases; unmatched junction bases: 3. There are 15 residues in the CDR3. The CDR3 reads CASSIEPGQGAGYTF. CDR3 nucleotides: TGTGCCAGTAGTATAGAGCCGGGACAGGGGGCTGGCTACACCTTC.

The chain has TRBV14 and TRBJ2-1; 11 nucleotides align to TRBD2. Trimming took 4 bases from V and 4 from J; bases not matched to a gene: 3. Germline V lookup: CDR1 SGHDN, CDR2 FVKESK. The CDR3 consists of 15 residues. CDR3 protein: CASSPTSGDYNEQFF. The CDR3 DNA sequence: TGTGCCAGCAGCCCGACTAGCGGGGATTACAATGAGCAGTTCTTC.

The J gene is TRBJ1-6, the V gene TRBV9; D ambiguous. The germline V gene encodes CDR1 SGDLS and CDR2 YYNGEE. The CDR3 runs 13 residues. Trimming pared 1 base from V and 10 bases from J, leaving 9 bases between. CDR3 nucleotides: TGTGCCAGCAGCGTACTGGGAGGCTCACCCCTCCACTTT. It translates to CASSVLGGSPLHF. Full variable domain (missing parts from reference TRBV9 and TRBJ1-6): DSGVTQTPKHLITATGQRVTLRCSPRSGDLSVYWYQQSLDQGLQFLIQYYNGEERAKGNILERFSAQQFPDLHSELNLSSLELGDSALYFCASSVLGGSPLHFGNGTRLTVT.

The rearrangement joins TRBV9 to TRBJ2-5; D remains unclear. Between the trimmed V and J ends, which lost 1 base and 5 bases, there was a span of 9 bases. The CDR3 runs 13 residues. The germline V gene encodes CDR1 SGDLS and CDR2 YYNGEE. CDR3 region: CASSVTPSETQYF. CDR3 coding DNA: TGTGCCAGCAGCGTAACACCGTCGGAGACCCAGTACTTC.

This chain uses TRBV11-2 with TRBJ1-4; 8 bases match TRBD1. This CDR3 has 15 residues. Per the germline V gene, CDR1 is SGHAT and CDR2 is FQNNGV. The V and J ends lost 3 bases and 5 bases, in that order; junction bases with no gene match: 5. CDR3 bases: TGTGCCAGCAGCTTCCAGGGGGCCGTAAATGAAAAACTGTTTTTT. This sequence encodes CASSFQGAVNEKLFF.

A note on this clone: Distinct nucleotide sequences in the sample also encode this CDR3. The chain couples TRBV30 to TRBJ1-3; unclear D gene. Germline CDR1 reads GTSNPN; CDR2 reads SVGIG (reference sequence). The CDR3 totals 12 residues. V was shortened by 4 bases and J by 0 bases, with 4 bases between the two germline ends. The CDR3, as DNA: TGTGCCTGGACGTACTCTGGAAACACCATATATTTT. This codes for CAWTYSGNTIYF.

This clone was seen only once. CDR3 residues: CASSPTARVENTEAFF. DNA of the CDR3: TGTGCCAGCAGCCCCACTGCGAGGGTAGAGAACACTGAAGCTTTCTTT. The genes are TRBV7-3 and TRBJ1-1; D gene ambiguous. Trimming stripped 5 bases from V and 1 base from J, with 17 bases between. Per the germline V gene, CDR1 is SGHTA and CDR2 is FQGTGA. The CDR3 totals 16 residues.

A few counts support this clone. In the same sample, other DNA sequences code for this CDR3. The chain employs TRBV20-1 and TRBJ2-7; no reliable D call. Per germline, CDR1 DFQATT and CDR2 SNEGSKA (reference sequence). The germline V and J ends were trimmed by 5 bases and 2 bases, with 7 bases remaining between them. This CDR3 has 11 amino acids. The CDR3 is CSALEAYEQYF. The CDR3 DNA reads TGCAGTGCTTTAGAGGCCTACGAGCAGTACTTC.

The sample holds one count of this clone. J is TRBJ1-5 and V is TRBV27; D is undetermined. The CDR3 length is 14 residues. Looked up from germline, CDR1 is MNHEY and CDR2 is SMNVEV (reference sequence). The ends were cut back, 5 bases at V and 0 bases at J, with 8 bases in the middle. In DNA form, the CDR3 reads TGTGCCAGCAGTCCGAGGGATAGCAATCAGCCCCAGCATTTT. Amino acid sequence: CASSPRDSNQPQHF.